Following are 19 T cell receptor beta chains from one sample sequenced in a study of regulatory dendritic cells for organ transplantation (dated by TCRdb to the late 2010s). Libraries came from the immunoSEQ multiplex PCR assay. TCRdb stores this immuneACCESS table with in-frame sequences only. Part of the clones is absent; in the studies checked, under half of the shortfall reflects unresolved V genes, and no reason is known for the rest. The sample has about 34,000 clones on record, roughly nine tenths of them singletons. Together, the top ten hold 0.05% to 0.07% of the sample. The sequenced material came from naive CD4+ T cells from blood. In light of the paper, this sample's cell subset or site label describes: CD45RA+ naive T cells. Receptor source: a human donor in good health.

In nucleotides, the CDR3 is TGTGCCAGCAGTTACTCGGCAGAACCTACTAACTATGGCTACACCTTC. Translating gives CASSYSAEPTNYGYTF. The rearrangement links TRBV6-6 to TRBJ1-2, with unresolved D. The germline V gene encodes CDR1 MNHNY and CDR2 SVGAGI (reference sequence). This CDR3 has 16 residues. The V end lost 0 bases, the J end lost 0 bases, and 11 bases lay between the germline ends.

This sequence joins TRBV5-1 and TRBJ2-7; TRBD2 agrees at 10 bases. Per germline, CDR1 SGHRS and CDR2 YFSETQ. V shed 4 bases and J 1 base; nucleotides not matched to a gene: 11. The length of the CDR3 is 17 residues. The CDR3 sequence is CASSTASGSFISYEQYF. For the CDR3, the DNA is TGCGCCAGCAGCACGGCTAGCGGGAGTTTTATTTCCTACGAGCAGTACTTC. The full variable domain, completed using reference TRBV5-1 and TRBJ2-7, is KAGVTQTPRYLIKTRGQQVTLSCSPISGHRSVSWYQQTPGQGLQFLFEYFSETQRNKGNFPGRFSGRQFSNSRSEMNVSTLELGDSALYLCASSTASGSFISYEQYFGPGTRLTVT.

V gene TRBV7-3 combines with J gene TRBJ2-7; unclear D gene. From germline, CDR1 is SGHTA and CDR2 FQGTGA. V gave up 4 bases and J gave up 7 bases, with 8 bases separating them. The length of the CDR3 is 11 residues. DNA for the CDR3: TGTGCCAGCAGCTACGGTGGGGAGCAGTACTTC. Translation gives CASSYGGEQYF.

V usage is TRBV30 and J usage is TRBJ2-3; no firm D call. V dropped 3 bases and J dropped 4 bases, with 5 bases sitting between them. In germline, CDR1 is GTSNPN, CDR2 SVGIG (reference sequence). CDR3 size: 11 residues. The CDR3 sequence: CAWRAADTQYF. Written as DNA, the CDR3 is TGTGCCTGGAGGGCGGCAGATACGCAGTATTTT.

The V and J genes are TRBV29-1 and TRBJ1-1, with D possibly being TRBD1 (5 bases). The CDR3 contains 13 residues. The V end was cut by 4 bases, the J end by 4 bases, with 13 bases between. Germline V gives CDR1 SQVTM, CDR2 ANQGSEA. The CDR3 nucleotides read TGCAGCGTTGTGGGAGGGGTACTCACTGAAGCTTTCTTT. Its translation is CSVVGGVLTEAFF. The full variable domain, with the rest looked up from reference TRBV29-1 and TRBJ1-1, is SAVISQKPSRDICQRGTSLTIQCQVDSQVTMMFWYRQQPGQSLTLIATANQGSEATYESGFVIDKFPISRPNLTFSTLTVSNMSPEDSSIYLCSVVGGVLTEAFFGQGTRLTVV.

This clone appeared a single time. The chain employs TRBV18 and TRBJ2-1, with D unclear. Trimming stripped 1 base from V and 0 bases from J, with 10 bases between. The CDR3 runs to 16 residues. The germline V gene encodes CDR1 KGHSH and CDR2 LQKENI. The CDR3: CASSPLEQSSYNEQFF. The CDR3 DNA reads TGTGCCAGCTCACCACTTGAGCAGAGCTCCTACAATGAGCAGTTCTTC.

The chain links TRBV4-1 to TRBJ1-2; TRBD1 agrees at 9 bases. The CDR3 totals 16 residues. J lost 3 bases, V lost 4 bases, and 9 bases had no gene match. The germline CDR1 and CDR2 sequences are MGHRA and YSYEKL. CDR3: CASSRYRDREDYGYTF. The CDR3 coding sequence is TGCGCCAGCAGCCGATACCGGGACAGGGAAGACTATGGCTACACCTTC.

This clone was seen only once. V gene TRBV18 combines with J gene TRBJ1-6; D is ambiguous. Germline V gene sequence: CDR1 KGHSH, CDR2 LQKENI. The CDR3 spans 14 residues. V shed 6 bases and J shed 0 bases, with 6 bases lying between them. DNA for the CDR3: TGTGCCAGCTCTTTCAGCTCCTATAATTCACCCCTCCACTTT. Protein: CASSFSSYNSPLHF.

The V and J genes are TRBV4-3 and TRBJ2-7; 9 nucleotides match TRBD2. The CDR3 is made up of 17 amino acids. The V gene's germline CDR1 is LGHNA and CDR2 YSLEER. Germline trimming cut 0 bases from V and 2 bases from J; bases unmatched to any gene: 8. This CDR3 reads CASSQDGAGGPAYEQYF. The CDR3 DNA follows: TGCGCCAGCAGCCAAGATGGAGCGGGAGGCCCCGCCTACGAGCAGTACTTC.

The rearrangement links TRBV5-1 to TRBJ2-7, with D possibly being TRBD2 (8 bases). Germline CDR1 reads SGHRS; CDR2 reads YFSETQ. Deletions cut 3 bases from V and 4 bases from J, with 17 bases between. This CDR3 is 15 amino acids long. CDR3 sequence reads: CASSSGGTSLYEQYF. The CDR3 region has the DNA TGCGCCAGCAGCTCAGGGGGGACTAGTCTATACGAGCAGTACTTC.

V gene TRBV10-3 combines with J gene TRBJ1-2; D not resolved. The CDR3 consists of 12 residues. V dropped 4 bases and J dropped 1 base, with 4 bases sitting between them. Per germline, CDR1 ENHRY and CDR2 SYGVKD. CDR3 residues: CAISADNYGYTF. CDR3 DNA: TGTGCCATCAGTGCAGATAACTATGGCTACACCTTC.

The chain carries TRBV30 and TRBJ1-5; 7 nucleotides align to TRBD1. Germline trimming cut 2 bases from V and 7 bases from J; bases unmatched to any gene: 5. Germline values: CDR1 GTSNPN, CDR2 SVGIG (reference sequence). This CDR3 spans 13 amino acids. CDR3 in amino acids: CAWSTQGGQPQHF. The CDR3 nucleotides are TGTGCCTGGAGTACCCAGGGGGGCCAGCCCCAGCATTTT.

V usage is TRBV9 and J usage is TRBJ1-6; TRBD1 agrees at 8 bases. The V and J ends lost 4 bases and 0 bases, in that order; junction bases with no gene match: 6. CDR3 length equals 17 residues. The V gene's germline CDR1 is SGDLS and CDR2 YYNGEE. The CDR3 DNA sequence: TGTGCCAGCAGCCCCCGGGACAGGAGCTCCTATAATTCACCCCTCCACTTT. Amino acids: CASSPRDRSSYNSPLHF.

This chain joins TRBV6-5 and TRBJ2-1, with 10 bases matching TRBD1. This CDR3 is 16 amino acids long. The V gene end was trimmed by 6 bases and the J gene end by 5 bases; junction bases not matched to a gene: 10. CDR1 MNHEY and CDR2 SVGAGI come from the germline V gene. The CDR3 loop is CASRYLQDRGNNEQFF. In nucleotides, the CDR3 is TGTGCCAGCAGATACCTCCAGGACAGGGGGAACAATGAGCAGTTCTTC.

The J gene is TRBJ2-1, the V gene TRBV4-1; 7 nucleotides agree with TRBD1. V shed 0 bases, J shed 2 bases, and the junction held 7 bases outside the gene matches. The germline CDR1 and CDR2 sequences are MGHRA and YSYEKL. The CDR3 covers 17 residues. Here the CDR3 DNA reads TGCGCCAGCAGCCAAGAGAGAGCAGGGGGAGCCTACAATGAGCAGTTCTTC. Protein: CASSQERAGGAYNEQFF.

The CDR3 loop reads CASSLTGLMNTEAFF. Here the CDR3 DNA reads TGTGCCAGCAGCTTAACGGGACTGATGAACACTGAAGCTTTCTTT. The J gene is TRBJ1-1, the V gene TRBV7-9; the D gene is possibly TRBD1 (5 bases). V lost 2 bases, J lost 0 bases, and 10 bases lay in between. Germline CDR1 reads SEHNR; CDR2 reads FQNEAQ (reference sequence). This CDR3 comprises 15 residues.

The chain joins TRBV7-9 to TRBJ2-1; 8 bases are a match to TRBD2. In germline, CDR1 is SEHNR, CDR2 FQNEAQ (reference sequence). The CDR3 length is 15 residues. Germline trimming cut 5 bases from V and 8 bases from J; bases unmatched to any gene: 11. The CDR3 sequence: CASSPRLAGGDEQFF. The DNA for the CDR3 is TGTGCCAGCAGCCCCCGGCTAGCGGGCGGCGATGAGCAGTTCTTC.

This rearrangement joins TRBV7-3 to TRBJ2-5, with 8 bases aligning to TRBD2. Germline values: CDR1 SGHTA, CDR2 FQGTGA. The CDR3 is made up of 14 amino acids. V trimming: 5 bases; J trimming: 5 bases; junction bases outside the gene matches: 7. Written as DNA, the CDR3 is TGTGCCAGCAGCGACGGGGGGGCGCGTGAGACCCAGTACTTC. As protein: CASSDGGARETQYF.

This clone has only a few counts. This chain connects TRBV6-5 to TRBJ2-7; D perhaps matches TRBD2 (6 bases). Trimming pared 8 bases from V and 1 base from J, leaving 12 bases between. The CDR3 contains 13 residues. The germline CDR1 and CDR2 sequences are MNHEY and SVGAGI. The CDR3 DNA follows: TGTGCCAGCGGGAGGACCACATCCTACGAGCAGTACTTC. It encodes CASGRTTSYEQYF.